The sequence of this T cell receptor (beta chain) was determined in a study of blood T cell repertoires in COVID-19. Study-level information: COVID-19 samples from acute and convalescent phases originated in the United States, Italy and Spain. Sources were T cells, B-cell-depleted T cells, or PBMCs; the material itself was cDNA or gDNA.

Original data processing: Estimated nucleated cell counts came from reference gene primer amplification. Using immunoSEQ multiplex PCR, the repertoire was profiled, and TCRdb retains in-frame clones only, with some absent. The D gene and trimming were derived from the DNA, and the V and J assignments and clone size from that table. The repertoire holds under 200,000 clones, with about nine tenths as singletons. The germline V gene has CDR1 SQVTM and CDR2 ANQGSEA. This CDR3 has 18 amino acids. The ends lost 2 bases at V and 1 base at J; junction bases unmatched: 12. This clonotype originated in a woman in her 70s with acute or convalescent COVID-19. The material sequenced was peripheral blood. V usage is TRBV29-1 and J usage is TRBJ2-5; 11 bases are a match to TRBD2. CDR3 amino acids: CSVEFRGGLAAIQETQYF. The CDR3 DNA reads as TGCAGCGTTGAATTTAGAGGGGGACTAGCGGCAATCCAAGAGACCCAGTACTTC.